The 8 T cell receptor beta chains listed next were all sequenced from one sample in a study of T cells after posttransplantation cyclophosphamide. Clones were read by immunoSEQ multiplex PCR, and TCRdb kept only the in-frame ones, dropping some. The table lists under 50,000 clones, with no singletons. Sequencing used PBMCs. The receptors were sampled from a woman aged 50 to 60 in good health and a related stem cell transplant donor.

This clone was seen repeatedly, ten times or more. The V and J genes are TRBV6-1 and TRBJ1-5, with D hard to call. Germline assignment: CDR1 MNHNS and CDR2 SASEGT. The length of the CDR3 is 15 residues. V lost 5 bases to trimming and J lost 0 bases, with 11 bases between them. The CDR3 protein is CASSSTYHSNQPQHF. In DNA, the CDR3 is TGTGCCAGCAGTTCGACTTATCATAGCAATCAGCCCCAGCATTTT.

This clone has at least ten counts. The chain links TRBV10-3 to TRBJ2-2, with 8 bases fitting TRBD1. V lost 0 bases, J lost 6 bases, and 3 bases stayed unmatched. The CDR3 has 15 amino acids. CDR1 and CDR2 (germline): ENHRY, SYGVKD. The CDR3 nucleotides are TGTGCCATCAGTGAGTCAGCAGGGGGCCCCGGGGAGCTGTTTTTT. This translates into CAISESAGGPGELFF.

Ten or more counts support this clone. The CDR3 DNA follows: TGCGCCAGCAGCCCCGAACCTGAGGGGGCAACGCAGTATTTT. Amino acids: CASSPEPEGATQYF. This chain uses TRBV4-1 with TRBJ2-3, with 7 bases lining up with TRBD1. Germline loops: CDR1 MGHRA, CDR2 YSYEKL. Trimming cost V 4 bases and J 9 bases; bases outside gene matches: 10. The CDR3 has 14 residues.

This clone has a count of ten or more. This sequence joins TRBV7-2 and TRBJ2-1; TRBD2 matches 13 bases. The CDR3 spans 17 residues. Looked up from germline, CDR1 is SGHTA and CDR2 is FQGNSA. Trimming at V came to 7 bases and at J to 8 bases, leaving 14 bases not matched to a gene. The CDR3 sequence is CASTYSGLAGSGDEQFF. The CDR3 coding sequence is TGTGCCAGCACCTATTCGGGACTAGCGGGGAGTGGGGATGAGCAGTTCTTC. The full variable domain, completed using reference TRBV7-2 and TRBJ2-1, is GAGVSQSPSNKVTEKGKDVELRCDPISGHTALYWYRQSLGQGLEFLIYFQGNSAPDKSGLPSDRFSAERTGGSVSTLTIQRTQQEDSAVYLCASTYSGLAGSGDEQFFGPGTRLTVL.

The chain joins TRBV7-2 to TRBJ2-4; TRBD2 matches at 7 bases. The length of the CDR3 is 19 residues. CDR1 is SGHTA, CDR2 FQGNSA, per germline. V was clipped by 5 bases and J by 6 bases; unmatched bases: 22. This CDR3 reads CASSPSLRKRGVYGNIQYF. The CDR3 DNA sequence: TGTGCCAGCAGCCCCTCCCTGCGGAAGCGGGGCGTCTACGGAAACATTCAGTACTTC.

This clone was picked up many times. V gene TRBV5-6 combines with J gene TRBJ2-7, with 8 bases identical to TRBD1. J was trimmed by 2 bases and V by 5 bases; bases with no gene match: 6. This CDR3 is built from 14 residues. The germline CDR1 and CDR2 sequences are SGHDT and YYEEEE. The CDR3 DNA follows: TGTGCCAGCAGTGGCTTGACAGGGGCCTACGAGCAGTACTTC. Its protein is CASSGLTGAYEQYF.

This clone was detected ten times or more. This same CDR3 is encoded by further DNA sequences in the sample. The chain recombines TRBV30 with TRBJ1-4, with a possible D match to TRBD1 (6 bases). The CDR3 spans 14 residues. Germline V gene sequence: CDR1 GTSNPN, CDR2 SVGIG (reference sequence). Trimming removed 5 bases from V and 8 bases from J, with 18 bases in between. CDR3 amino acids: CAWAAPGGWEKLFF. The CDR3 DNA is TGTGCCTGGGCCGCACCGGGGGGCTGGGAAAAACTGTTTTTT.

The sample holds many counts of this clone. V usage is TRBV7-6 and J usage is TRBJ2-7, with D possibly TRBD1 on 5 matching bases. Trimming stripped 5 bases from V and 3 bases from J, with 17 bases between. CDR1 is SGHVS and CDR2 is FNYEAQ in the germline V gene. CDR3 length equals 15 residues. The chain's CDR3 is CASSPSRTGYYEQYF. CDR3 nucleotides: TGTGCCAGCAGCCCAAGTCGTACAGGCTACTACGAGCAGTACTTC.